This TCR beta chain was retrieved from a study of cytomegalovirus exposure and HLA in healthy donors. Study findings and constraints: Prediction of most subjects' HLA-A and HLA-B alleles by TCR beta sequences was reportedly accurate.

It was with 60 Vbeta and 13 Jbeta primers that the PCR ran. Here immunoSEQ multiplex PCR was the method, and the copy in TCRdb shows in-frame clones only, minus some. The sample includes under 150,000 clones, approximately 61% of them seen just once. V shed 4 bases, J shed 0 bases, and the junction held 6 bases outside the gene matches. This CDR3 is built from 15 residues. CDR1 is LNHDA and CDR2 is SQIVND in the germline V gene (reference sequence). This clone was counted between two and nine times. Its antigen remains unknown. This TCR came from a man aged 30 to 39 in good health and CMV-seropositive. The J gene is TRBJ2-7, the V gene TRBV19; 7 bases match TRBD2. Source material: PBMCs. CDR3 nucleotides: TGTGCCAGTAGTACTTCAGCGGGACCCTCCTACGAGCAGTACTTC. This encodes CASSTSAGPSYEQYF.